This T cell receptor (beta chain) is from a study of naive and memory T cell subsets. This clonotype was picked up many times. Four PCR rounds used nested alpha and beta constant region primers plus the SP2 primer. Each CDR3 protein gets one entry after TCRdb re-called the UMI-ligation and nested PCR reads with MiXCR. Here the sample spans 20,000 to 25,000 distinct CDR3 sequences, approximately 5.7% being singletons. Treatment indicated: skin biopsy from PPD injection site in Mantoux-positive individual. TCR cDNA received a 3' ligated oligonucleotide that carried a UMI. Skin biopsies came from PPD injection sites in Mantoux-positive individuals. CDR1 is SGHRS, CDR2 YFSETQ, per germline. This CDR3 is 17 amino acids long. Trimming at V came to 4 bases and at J to 5 bases, leaving 11 bases not matched to a gene.

The chain joins TRBV5-1 to TRBJ1-5; 11 bases are a match to TRBD1. The TCR was taken from an adult in good health. The sequenced sample was skin, obtained from a tuberculin skin test site. The CDR3 is CASSPGTGGSVYQPQHF. CDR3 nucleotide sequence: TGCGCCAGCAGCCCGGGGACAGGGGGATCTGTGTATCAGCCCCAGCATTTT. Full variable domain (missing parts from reference TRBV5-1 and TRBJ1-5): KAGVTQTPRYLIKTRGQQVTLSCSPISGHRSVSWYQQTPGQGLQFLFEYFSETQRNKGNFPGRFSGRQFSNSRSEMNVSTLELGDSALYLCASSPGTGGSVYQPQHFGDGTRLSIL.